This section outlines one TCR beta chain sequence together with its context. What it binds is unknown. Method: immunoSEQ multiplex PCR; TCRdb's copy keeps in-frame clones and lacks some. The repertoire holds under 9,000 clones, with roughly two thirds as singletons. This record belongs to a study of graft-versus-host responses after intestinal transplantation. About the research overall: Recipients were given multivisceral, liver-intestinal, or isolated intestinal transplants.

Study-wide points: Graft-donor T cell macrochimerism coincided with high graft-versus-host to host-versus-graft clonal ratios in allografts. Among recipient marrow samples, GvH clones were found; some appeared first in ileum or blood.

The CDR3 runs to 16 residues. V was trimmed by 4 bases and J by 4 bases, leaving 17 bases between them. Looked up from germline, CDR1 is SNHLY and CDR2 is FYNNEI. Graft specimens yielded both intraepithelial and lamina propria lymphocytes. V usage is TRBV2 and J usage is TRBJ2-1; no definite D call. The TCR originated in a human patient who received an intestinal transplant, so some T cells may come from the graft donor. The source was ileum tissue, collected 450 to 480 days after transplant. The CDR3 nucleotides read TGTGCCAGCAGTGTCCCCCAAGGCCAGAGTTACAATGAGCAGTTCTTC. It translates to CASSVPQGQSYNEQFF.